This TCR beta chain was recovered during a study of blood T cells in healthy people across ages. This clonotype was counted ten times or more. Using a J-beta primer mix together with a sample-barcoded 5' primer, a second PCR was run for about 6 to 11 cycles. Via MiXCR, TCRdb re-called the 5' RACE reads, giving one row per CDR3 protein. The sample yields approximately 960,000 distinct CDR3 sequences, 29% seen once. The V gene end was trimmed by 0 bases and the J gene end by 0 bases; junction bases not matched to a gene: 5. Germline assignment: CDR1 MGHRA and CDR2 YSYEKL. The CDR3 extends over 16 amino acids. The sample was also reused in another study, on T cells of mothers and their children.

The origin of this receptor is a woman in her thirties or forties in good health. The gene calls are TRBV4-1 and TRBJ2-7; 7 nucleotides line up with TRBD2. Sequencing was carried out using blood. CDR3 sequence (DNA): TGCGCCAGCAGCCAAGATGAGGGACTACTCTCCTACGAGCAGTACTTC. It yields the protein CASSQDEGLLSYEQYF.